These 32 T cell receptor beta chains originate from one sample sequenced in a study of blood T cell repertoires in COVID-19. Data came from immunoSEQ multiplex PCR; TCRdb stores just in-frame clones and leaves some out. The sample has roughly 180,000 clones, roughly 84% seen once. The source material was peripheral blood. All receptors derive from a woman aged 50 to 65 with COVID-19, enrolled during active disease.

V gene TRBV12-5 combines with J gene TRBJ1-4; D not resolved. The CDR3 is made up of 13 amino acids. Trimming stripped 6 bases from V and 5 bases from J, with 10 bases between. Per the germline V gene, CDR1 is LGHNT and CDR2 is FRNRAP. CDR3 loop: CASGTTENEKLFF. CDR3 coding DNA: TGTGCTAGTGGGACAACAGAAAATGAAAAACTGTTTTTT.

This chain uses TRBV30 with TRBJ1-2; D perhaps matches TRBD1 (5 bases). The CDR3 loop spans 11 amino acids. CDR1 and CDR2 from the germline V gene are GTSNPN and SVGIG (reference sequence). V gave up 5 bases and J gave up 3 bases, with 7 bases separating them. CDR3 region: CAWDSYYGYTF. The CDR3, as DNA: TGTGCCTGGGACAGCTACTATGGCTACACCTTC.

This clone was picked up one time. DNA for the CDR3: TGTGCCATCAGGGACTCCGTCGAGCAGTACTTC. This codes for CAIRDSVEQYF. The chain joins TRBV10-3 to TRBJ2-7, with D perhaps matching TRBD2 (5 bases). Trimming removed 6 bases at V and 6 bases at J, with 9 bases between. The CDR3 has 11 amino acids. The germline V gene has CDR1 ENHRY and CDR2 SYGVKD.

The CDR3 reads CASSLQTGSMNTEAFF. The CDR3 DNA follows: TGTGCCAGCAGCCTTCAAACAGGGTCGATGAACACTGAAGCTTTCTTT. This sequence joins TRBV3-1 (or the pseudogene TRBV3-2) and TRBJ1-1; D possibly corresponds to TRBD1 (6 bases). Trimming removed 4 bases at V and 0 bases at J, with 15 bases between. CDR3 size: 16 residues. In germline, CDR1 is LGHDT, CDR2 YNNKEL (reference sequence).

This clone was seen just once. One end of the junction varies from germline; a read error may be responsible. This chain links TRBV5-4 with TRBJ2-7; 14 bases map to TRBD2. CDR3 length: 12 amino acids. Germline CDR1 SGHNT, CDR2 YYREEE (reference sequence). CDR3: CASSAGLAGAQF. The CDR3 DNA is TGTGCCAGCAGCGCGGGACTAGCGGGGGCGCAGTTC.

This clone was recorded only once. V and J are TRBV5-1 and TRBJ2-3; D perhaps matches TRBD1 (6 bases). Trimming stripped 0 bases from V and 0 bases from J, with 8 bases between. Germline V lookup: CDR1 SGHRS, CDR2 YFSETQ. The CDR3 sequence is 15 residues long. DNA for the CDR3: TGCGCCAGCAGCTTGGGGACAGTTAGCACAGATACGCAGTATTTT. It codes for CASSLGTVSTDTQYF.

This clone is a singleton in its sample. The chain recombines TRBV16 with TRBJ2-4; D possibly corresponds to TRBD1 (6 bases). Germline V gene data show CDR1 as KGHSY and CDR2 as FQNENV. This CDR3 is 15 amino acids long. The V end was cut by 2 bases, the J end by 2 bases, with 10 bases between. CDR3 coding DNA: TGTGCCAGCAGCCAAAGGGGGTCAACCAAAAACATTCAGTACTTC. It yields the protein CASSQRGSTKNIQYF.

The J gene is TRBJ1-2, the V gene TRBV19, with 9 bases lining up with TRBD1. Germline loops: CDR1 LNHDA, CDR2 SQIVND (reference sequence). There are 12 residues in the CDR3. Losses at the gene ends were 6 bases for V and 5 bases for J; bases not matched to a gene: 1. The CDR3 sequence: CASRDRGYGYTF. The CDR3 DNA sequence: TGTGCCAGTAGGGACAGGGGTTATGGCTACACCTTC.

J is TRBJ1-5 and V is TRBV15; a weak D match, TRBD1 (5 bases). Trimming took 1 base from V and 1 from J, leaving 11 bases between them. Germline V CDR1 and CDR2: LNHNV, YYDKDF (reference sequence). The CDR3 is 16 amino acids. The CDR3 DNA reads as TGTGCCACCAGCAGAGTGGGGGGAGTAAGCAATCAGCCCCAGCATTTT. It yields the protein CATSRVGGVSNQPQHF.

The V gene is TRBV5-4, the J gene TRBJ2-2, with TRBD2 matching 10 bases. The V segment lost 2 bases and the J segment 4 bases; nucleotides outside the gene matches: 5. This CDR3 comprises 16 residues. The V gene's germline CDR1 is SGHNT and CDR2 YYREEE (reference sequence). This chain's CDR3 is CASSLTAGGRTGELFF. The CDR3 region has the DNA TGTGCCAGCAGCTTAACAGCGGGGGGGCGCACCGGGGAGCTGTTTTTT.

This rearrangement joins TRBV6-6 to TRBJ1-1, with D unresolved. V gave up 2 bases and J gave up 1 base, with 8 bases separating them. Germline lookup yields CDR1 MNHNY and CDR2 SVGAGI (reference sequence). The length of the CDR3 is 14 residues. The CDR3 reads CASSYGGRNTEAFF. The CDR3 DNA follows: TGTGCCAGCAGTTACGGCGGGCGGAACACTGAAGCTTTCTTT.

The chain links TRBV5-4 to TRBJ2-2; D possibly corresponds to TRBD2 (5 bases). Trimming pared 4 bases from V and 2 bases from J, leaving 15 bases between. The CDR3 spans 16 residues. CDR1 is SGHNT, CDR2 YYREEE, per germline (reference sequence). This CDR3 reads CASSTQDGVNTGELFF. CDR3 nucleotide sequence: TGTGCCAGCAGCACCCAGGACGGGGTAAACACCGGGGAGCTGTTTTTT.

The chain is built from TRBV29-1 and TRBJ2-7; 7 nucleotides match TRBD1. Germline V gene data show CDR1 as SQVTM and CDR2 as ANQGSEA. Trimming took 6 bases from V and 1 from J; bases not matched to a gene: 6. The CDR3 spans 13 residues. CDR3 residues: CSVENRGSYEQYF. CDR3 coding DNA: TGCAGCGTGGAAAACAGGGGATCCTACGAGCAGTACTTC.

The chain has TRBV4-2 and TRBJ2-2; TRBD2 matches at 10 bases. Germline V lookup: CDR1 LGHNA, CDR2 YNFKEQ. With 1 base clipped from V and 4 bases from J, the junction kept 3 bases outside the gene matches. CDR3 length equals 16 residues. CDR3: CASSQGLAGATGELFF. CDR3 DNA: TGTGCCAGCAGCCAAGGGCTAGCGGGGGCCACCGGGGAGCTGTTTTTT.

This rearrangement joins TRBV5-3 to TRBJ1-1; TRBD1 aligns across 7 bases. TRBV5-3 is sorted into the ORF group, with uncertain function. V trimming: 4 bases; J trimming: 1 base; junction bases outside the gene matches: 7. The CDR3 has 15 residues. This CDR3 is CARSPAGQANTEAFF. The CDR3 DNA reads TGTGCCAGAAGCCCAGCCGGACAGGCGAACACTGAAGCTTTCTTT.

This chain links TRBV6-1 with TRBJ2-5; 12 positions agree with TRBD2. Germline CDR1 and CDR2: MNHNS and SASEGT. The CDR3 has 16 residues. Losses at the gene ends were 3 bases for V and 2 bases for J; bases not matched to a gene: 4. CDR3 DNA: TGTGCCAGCAGTGACGGACTAGCGGGGCGGCAAGAGACCCAGTACTTC. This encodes CASSDGLAGRQETQYF.

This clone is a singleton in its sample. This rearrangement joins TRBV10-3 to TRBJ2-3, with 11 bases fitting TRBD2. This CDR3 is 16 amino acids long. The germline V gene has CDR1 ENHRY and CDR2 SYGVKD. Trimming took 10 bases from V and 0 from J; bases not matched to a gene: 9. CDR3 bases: TGTGCCACCCTTAGCGGGGGGGCCGGTAGCACAGATACGCAGTATTTT. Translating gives CATLSGGAGSTDTQYF.

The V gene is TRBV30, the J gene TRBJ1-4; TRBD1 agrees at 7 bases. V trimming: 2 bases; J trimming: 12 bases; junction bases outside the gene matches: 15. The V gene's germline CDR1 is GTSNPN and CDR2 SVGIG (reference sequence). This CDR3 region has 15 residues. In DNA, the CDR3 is TGTGCCTGGAGTTCTCAGGACAGGCCCATTTTTCAACTGTTTTTT. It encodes CAWSSQDRPIFQLFF.

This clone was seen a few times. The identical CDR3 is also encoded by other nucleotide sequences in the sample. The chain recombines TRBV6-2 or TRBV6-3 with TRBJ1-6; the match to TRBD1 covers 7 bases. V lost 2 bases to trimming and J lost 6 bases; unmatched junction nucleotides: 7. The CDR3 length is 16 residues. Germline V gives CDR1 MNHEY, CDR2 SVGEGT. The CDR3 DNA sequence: TGTGCCAGCAGTTACCGGGCCAGGGGGAGTAATTCACCCCTCCACTTT. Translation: CASSYRARGSNSPLHF.

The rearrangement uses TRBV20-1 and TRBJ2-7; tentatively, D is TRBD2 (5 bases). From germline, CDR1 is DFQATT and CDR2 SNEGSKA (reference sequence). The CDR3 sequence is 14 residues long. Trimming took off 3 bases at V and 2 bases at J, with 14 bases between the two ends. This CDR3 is CSASRSGSTYEQYF. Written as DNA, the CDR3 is TGCAGTGCTAGTCGCTCGGGGTCCACCTACGAGCAGTACTTC.

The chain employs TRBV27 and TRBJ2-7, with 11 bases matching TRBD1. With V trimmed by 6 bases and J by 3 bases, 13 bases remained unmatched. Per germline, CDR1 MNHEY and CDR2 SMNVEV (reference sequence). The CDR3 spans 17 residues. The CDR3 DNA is TGTGCCAGCAGCCCCTTACTTCAGGGGACAGGGGGCTACGAGCAGTACTTC. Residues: CASSPLLQGTGGYEQYF.

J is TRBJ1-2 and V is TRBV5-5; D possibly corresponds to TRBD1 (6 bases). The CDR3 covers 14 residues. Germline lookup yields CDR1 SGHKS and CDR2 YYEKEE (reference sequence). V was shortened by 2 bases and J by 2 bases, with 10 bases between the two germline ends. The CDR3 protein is CASSFRDTNYGYTF. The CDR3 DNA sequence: TGTGCCAGCAGCTTCCGGGACACGAACTATGGCTACACCTTC.

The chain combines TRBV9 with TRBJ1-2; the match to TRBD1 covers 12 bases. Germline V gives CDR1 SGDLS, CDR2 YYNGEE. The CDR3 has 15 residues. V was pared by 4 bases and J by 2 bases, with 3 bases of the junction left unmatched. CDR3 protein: CASSPGTGGNYGYTF. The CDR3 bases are TGTGCCAGCAGCCCCGGGACAGGGGGCAACTATGGCTACACCTTC.

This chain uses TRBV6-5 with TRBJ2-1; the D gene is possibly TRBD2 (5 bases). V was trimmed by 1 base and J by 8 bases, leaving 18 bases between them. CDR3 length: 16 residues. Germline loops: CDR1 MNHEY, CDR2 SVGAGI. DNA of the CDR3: TGTGCCAGCAGTTACTGGACTGGTGAGGCGGTACATGAGCAGTTCTTC. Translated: CASSYWTGEAVHEQFF.

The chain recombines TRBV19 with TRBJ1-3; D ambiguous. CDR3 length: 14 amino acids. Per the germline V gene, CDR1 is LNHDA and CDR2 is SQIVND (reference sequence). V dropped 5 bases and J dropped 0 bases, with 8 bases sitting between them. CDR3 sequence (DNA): TGTGCCAGTAGTTCCCCAGTCTCTGGAAACACCATATATTTT. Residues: CASSSPVSGNTIYF.

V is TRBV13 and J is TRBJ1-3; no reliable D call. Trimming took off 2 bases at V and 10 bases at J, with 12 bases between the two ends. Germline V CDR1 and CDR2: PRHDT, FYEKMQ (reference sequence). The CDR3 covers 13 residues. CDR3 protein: CASSLLDLGTIYF. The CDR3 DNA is TGTGCCAGCAGCTTATTGGACTTAGGGACCATATATTTT.

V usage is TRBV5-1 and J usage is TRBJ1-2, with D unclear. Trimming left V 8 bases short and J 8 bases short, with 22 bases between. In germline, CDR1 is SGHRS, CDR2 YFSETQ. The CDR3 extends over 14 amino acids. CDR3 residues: CASGRAGSDAGYTF. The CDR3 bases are TGCGCCAGTGGACGGGCGGGAAGCGACGCGGGCTACACCTTC.

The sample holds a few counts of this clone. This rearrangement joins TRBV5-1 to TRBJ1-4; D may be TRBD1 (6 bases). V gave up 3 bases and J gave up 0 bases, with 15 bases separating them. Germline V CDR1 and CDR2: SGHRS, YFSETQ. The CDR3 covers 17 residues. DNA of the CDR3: TGCGCCAGCAGCTCCTCGGGACACCCTGCAACTAATGAAAAACTGTTTTTT. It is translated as CASSSSGHPATNEKLFF.

Here the CDR3 reads CASSLMSGGNTGELFF. CDR3 DNA: TGTGCCAGCAGCTTAATGAGCGGGGGGAACACCGGGGAGCTGTTTTTT. The rearrangement joins TRBV7-2 to TRBJ2-2, with 8 bases lining up with TRBD2. The length of the CDR3 is 16 residues. The trim removed 2 bases at V and 1 base at J, leaving 3 bases unmatched. Germline V gene data show CDR1 as SGHTA and CDR2 as FQGNSA.

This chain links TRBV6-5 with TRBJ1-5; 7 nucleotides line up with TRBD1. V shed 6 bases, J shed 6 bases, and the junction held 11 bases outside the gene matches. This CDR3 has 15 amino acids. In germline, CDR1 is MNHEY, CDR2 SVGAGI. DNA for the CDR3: TGTGCCAGCAGCCCGCAGGGGGGCGGAGGTCAGCCCCAGCATTTT. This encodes CASSPQGGGGQPQHF.

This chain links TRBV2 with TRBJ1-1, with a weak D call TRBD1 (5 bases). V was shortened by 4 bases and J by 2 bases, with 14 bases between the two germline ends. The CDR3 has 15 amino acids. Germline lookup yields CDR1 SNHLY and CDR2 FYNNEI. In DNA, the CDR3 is TGTGCCAGCAGTGGGGCGGGGACGGCAAACACTGAAGCTTTCTTT. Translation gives CASSGAGTANTEAFF.

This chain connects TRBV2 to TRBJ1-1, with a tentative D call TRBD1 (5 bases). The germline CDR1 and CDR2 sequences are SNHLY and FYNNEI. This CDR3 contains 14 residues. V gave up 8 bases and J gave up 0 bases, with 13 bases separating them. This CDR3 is CASSLLQVNTEAFF. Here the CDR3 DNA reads TGTGCCAGCTCTCTGTTACAGGTGAACACTGAAGCTTTCTTT.